A selection of T cell receptor beta chains follows, all from one sample in a study of regulatory T cells in long-lasting Graves disease. MiXCR was run by TCRdb on the multiplex PCR reads, yielding one entry per CDR3 protein. The sample includes about 530,000 distinct CDR3 sequences, 15% to 20% of them seen just once. The same data also went into a second study, on T cells in Graves' hyperthyroidism and ophthalmopathy.

The sequences come from peripheral blood mononuclear cells (PBMCs), collected at new diagnosis, from a patient treated with antithyroid drugs. Source of these receptors: a woman aged 35-65 years with Graves disease. Each CDR3 is given with its conserved first and last residue. The D gene is left open where the match is weak. Clone size is stated in some rows and not others, as once, few, many or a class when expanded.

size: many
V: TRBV30
J: TRBJ2-7
D: .
CDR3: CAWIDRWGSEQYF

size: few
V: TRBV2
J: TRBJ1-6
D: TRBD1
CDR3: CASDLLRTGLPHF

size: once
V: TRBV2
J: TRBJ2-5
D: .
CDR3: CASSGDWETQHF

size: many
V: TRBV30
J: TRBJ2-1
D: .
CDR3: CAWRVRPPGNEQFF

size: many
V: TRBV6-1
J: TRBJ2-7
D: .
CDR3: CASQETGEQYF

size: many
V: TRBV10-3
J: TRBJ2-7
D: TRBD2
CDR3: CAIRSGTSIPSYEQYF

size: .
V: TRBV29-1
J: TRBJ2-7
D: .
CDR3: CSVEGAGAHSYEQYF

size: many
V: TRBV30
J: TRBJ1-5
D: .
CDR3: CAWSVGTRGQPQHF

size: .
V: TRBV11-3
J: TRBJ2-3
D: TRBD2
CDR3: CASRRTSGGITDTQYF

size: .
V: TRBV27
J: TRBJ2-5
D: TRBD2
CDR3: CASRGLAGGEETQYF

size: few
V: TRBV9
J: TRBJ1-2
D: .
CDR3: CASSVEYGGSGYTF

size: .
V: TRBV12-3/TRBV12-4
J: TRBJ2-7
D: .
CDR3: CASSLVGRGEQYF

size: .
V: TRBV20-1
J: TRBJ1-2
D: .
CDR3: CSARDEGVWDGYTF

size: few
V: TRBV27
J: TRBJ2-3
D: .
CDR3: CASRGSGKTQYF

size: .
V: TRBV5-1
J: TRBJ1-3
D: .
CDR3: CASSGGLNSGNTIYF

size: many
V: TRBV12-5
J: TRBJ1-3
D: .
CDR3: CASGFGTAGNTIYF

size: many
V: TRBV28
J: TRBJ1-4
D: .
CDR3: CASNRARLTNEKLFF

size: few
V: TRBV6-1
J: TRBJ2-7
D: .
CDR3: CASSDHRDAPCYF

size: many
V: TRBV2
J: TRBJ2-2
D: .
CDR3: CASSVEWGGELFF

size: few
V: TRBV29-1
J: TRBJ2-7
D: TRBD1
CDR3: CSVDGTGDSSYEQYF

size: few
V: TRBV2
J: TRBJ1-2
D: .
CDR3: CASRLQESYGYTF

size: .
V: TRBV20-1
J: TRBJ1-1
D: .
CDR3: CSASRPLLGTEAFF

size: many
V: TRBV5-1
J: TRBJ2-7
D: TRBD1
CDR3: CASSYGQGYEQYF

size: few
V: TRBV4-1
J: TRBJ2-1
D: TRBD1
CDR3: CASSQKPGTGGTNEQFF

size: .
V: TRBV5-1
J: TRBJ1-1
D: TRBD1
CDR3: CASSSGTARLITEAFF

size: .
V: TRBV18
J: TRBJ2-1
D: TRBD1
CDR3: CASSLRTGYNEQFF

size: few
V: TRBV20-1
J: TRBJ2-3
D: TRBD2
CDR3: CSAHSPRLAGLTDTQYF

size: .
V: TRBV10-3
J: TRBJ1-1
D: .
CDR3: CAITNAGGSTEAFF

size: few
V: TRBV4-1
J: TRBJ1-6
D: .
CDR3: CASSQDEVYNSPLHF

size: .
V: TRBV15
J: TRBJ1-5
D: TRBD1
CDR3: CATSRDQTGLNQPQHF

size: many
V: TRBV6-1
J: TRBJ2-7
D: TRBD1
CDR3: CASSEDRSSYEQYF

size: many
V: TRBV11-2
J: TRBJ2-7
D: .
CDR3: CASSLVGGGTGSYEQYF

size: few
V: TRBV7-9
J: TRBJ2-7
D: TRBD1
CDR3: CASRAVGQGDYEQYF

size: many
V: TRBV28
J: TRBJ1-2
D: .
CDR3: CASISGDEGYGYTF

size: once
V: TRBV12-3/TRBV12-4
J: TRBJ2-5
D: .
CDR3: CASSLAAGTQETQYF

size: many
V: TRBV11-2
J: TRBJ2-1
D: TRBD2
CDR3: CASSWGGAGAYNEQFF

size: many
V: TRBV11-2
J: TRBJ2-1
D: .
CDR3: CASSPTLAANYYNEQFF

size: many
V: TRBV3-1
J: TRBJ1-2
D: .
CDR3: CASSQVDHGYTF

size: .
V: TRBV6-1
J: TRBJ1-5
D: .
CDR3: CASRGEGDQPQHF

size: many
V: TRBV2
J: TRBJ1-6
D: TRBD1
CDR3: CASRGDRGWVSPLHF

size: few
V: TRBV3-1
J: TRBJ1-2
D: .
CDR3: CASSSRTSGYTF

size: many
V: TRBV7-2
J: TRBJ2-7
D: TRBD2
CDR3: CAGSKLAGNTYEQYF

size: .
V: TRBV5-1
J: TRBJ1-3
D: TRBD1
CDR3: CASSSEGATGNTIYF

size: few
V: TRBV20-1
J: TRBJ2-3
D: .
CDR3: CSARDPLGRADDTQYF

size: many
V: TRBV3-1
J: TRBJ2-7
D: .
CDR3: CASSLPGQLYYEQYF

size: many
V: TRBV20-1
J: TRBJ1-1
D: .
CDR3: CSASVNTEAFF

size: .
V: TRBV10-3
J: TRBJ1-5
D: TRBD1
CDR3: CAISPGTGSTQPQHF

size: many
V: TRBV28
J: TRBJ2-2
D: TRBD1
CDR3: CASSTGTVNTGELFF

size: .
V: TRBV27
J: TRBJ2-1
D: .
CDR3: CASSFGDPGREQFF

size: many
V: TRBV18
J: TRBJ2-7
D: .
CDR3: CASSPTSSYEQYF

size: .
V: TRBV6-1
J: TRBJ2-7
D: TRBD1
CDR3: CASRPGQVVDEQYF

size: many
V: TRBV11-2
J: TRBJ2-1
D: TRBD1
CDR3: CASSPGDRDYNEQFF

size: many
V: TRBV12-3/TRBV12-4
J: TRBJ1-5
D: .
CDR3: CASSLGGSNQPQHF

size: .
V: TRBV6-1
J: TRBJ1-4
D: TRBD1
CDR3: CASSEGTGNEKLFF

size: .
V: TRBV28
J: TRBJ1-1
D: .
CDR3: CASSLTEANTEAFF

size: many
V: TRBV12-3/TRBV12-4
J: TRBJ1-2
D: .
CDR3: CASSQGLVDYGYTF

size: many
V: TRBV2
J: TRBJ2-3
D: TRBD2
CDR3: CASSVLAGGTDTQYF